This TCR beta chain was captured in a study of Ad26.COV2.S vaccination and SARS-CoV-2 variants. Study overall: Donor joined the COV1001 Ad26.COV2.S trial arm. The authors gave Ad26.COV2.S intramuscularly, either once or twice 56 days apart. Points from the study as a whole: Participants in the vaccine arm had higher spike-specific TCR breadth; placebo recipients had lower.

Treatment indicated: about 20 received Ad26.COV2.S at low or high dose, single or two shots; about 5 received placebo; per-sample allocation not given. Sampling happened 63 days after the first vaccine or placebo injection. Vaccine was an Ad26 vector expressing Wuhan-strain SARS-CoV-2 spike. In germline, CDR1 is SGHRS, CDR2 YFSETQ. Deletions cut 4 bases from V and 4 bases from J, with 8 bases between. This CDR3 has 12 amino acids. This table comes from immunoSEQ multiplex PCR, and its TCRdb copy is limited to in-frame clones, with some not included. The sample yields hundreds of thousands of clones, roughly 90% seen once. As regards this clone: Its target is not known.

V gene TRBV5-1 combines with J gene TRBJ2-5, with a possible D match to TRBD2 (6 bases). This clonotype was obtained from a person aged 18-65 years who received the Ad26.COV2.S COVID-19 vaccine or a placebo. The sequencing here drew on peripheral blood, taken in a trial of Ad26.COV2.S vaccine versus placebo. CDR3 DNA sequence: TGCGCCAGCAGCGCGGAGGGAGAGACCCAGTACTTC. It translates to CASSAEGETQYF.